This TCR beta chain was observed in a study of control samples from healthy donors and cancer patients. Sequencing was performed with immunoSEQ multiplex PCR; in TCRdb, only in-frame clones are kept and a portion is missing. The sample gives about 82,000 clones, 94% of which show up once; 4.5% to 5.5% is in the top ten. Sample: blood. The sequence came from a woman between 18 and 29 years old in good health.

The CDR3 bases are TGTGCCAGCAGTGAAAACAGGGGGCAGGGTGGCTACACCTTC. Translated: CASSENRGQGGYTF. V usage is TRBV6-1 and J usage is TRBJ1-2; 9 bases are shared with TRBD1. V lost 2 bases and J lost 7; bases outside the gene matches: 5. The CDR3 length is 14 residues. Germline V lookup: CDR1 MNHNS, CDR2 SASEGT.